Shown below are 21 T cell receptor beta chains from a single sample sequenced in a study of blood T cells in healthy people across ages. A second about 7 to 12 cycle PCR used barcoded and J-beta primers. TCRdb reprocessed the 5' RACE reads with MiXCR, giving one entry per CDR3 protein. The sample includes about 1,800,000 distinct CDR3 sequences, 28% of them seen just once. The source material was blood. The receptor source for this set is a woman aged 25 to 39 in good health.

The chain is built from TRBV29-1 and TRBJ2-2, with 7 bases matching TRBD1. V lost 8 bases, J lost 6 bases, and 6 bases stayed unmatched. Germline CDR1 reads SQVTM; CDR2 reads ANQGSEA. The CDR3 spans 12 residues. CDR3 DNA: TGCAGCTCGACAGGGAGAGCCGGGGAGCTGTTTTTT. Protein product: CSSTGRAGELFF.

This clonotype came up a few times. The chain is built from TRBV7-9 and TRBJ2-1; no clear D gene. The CDR3 is 14 amino acids. Germline-derived CDR1 and CDR2 are SEHNR and FQNEAQ (reference sequence). V was cut by 3 bases and J by 4 bases, with 10 bases left in between. The DNA of the CDR3 is TGTGCCAGCAGCTTTCCCCCCAGTTACAATGAGCAGTTCTTC. This sequence encodes CASSFPPSYNEQFF.

The chain has TRBV24-1 and TRBJ1-2; 7 nucleotides line up with TRBD1. Germline V gives CDR1 KGHDR, CDR2 SFDVKD. The V gene end was trimmed by 9 bases and the J gene end by 3 bases; junction bases not matched to a gene: 3. The CDR3 loop spans 12 amino acids. Written as DNA, the CDR3 is TGTGCCACCGAGGGGACAGACTATGGCTACACCTTC. Its protein is CATEGTDYGYTF.

The sample holds many counts of this clonotype. The J gene is TRBJ2-1, the V gene TRBV2; TRBD2 agrees at 9 bases. V shed 2 bases, J shed 5 bases, and the junction held 7 bases outside the gene matches. Looked up from germline, CDR1 is SNHLY and CDR2 is FYNNEI. There are 16 residues in the CDR3. CDR3 amino acids: CASSEIGTSFDNEQFF. The CDR3, as DNA: TGTGCCAGCAGTGAAATCGGGACTAGCTTTGACAATGAGCAGTTCTTC.

The sample holds a few counts of this clonotype. The chain has TRBV11-2 and TRBJ2-1, with 9 positions matching TRBD2. J lost 6 bases, V lost 3 bases, and 9 bases had no gene match. Germline lookup yields CDR1 SGHAT and CDR2 FQNNGV. The CDR3 loop spans 16 amino acids. The chain's CDR3 is CASSFSSGIVGNEQFF. CDR3 nucleotide sequence: TGTGCCAGCAGCTTTTCTAGCGGGATAGTCGGCAATGAGCAGTTCTTC.

This clonotype has a handful of counts. The chain joins TRBV2 to TRBJ2-1; 14 bases match TRBD2. CDR1 is SNHLY, CDR2 FYNNEI, per germline. V lost 5 bases, J lost 7 bases, and 10 bases stayed unmatched. This CDR3 is 17 amino acids long. CDR3 loop: CASSPPRTSGGLNEQFF. Here the CDR3 DNA reads TGTGCCAGCAGTCCTCCAAGGACTAGCGGGGGGTTAAATGAGCAGTTCTTC.

A word on this clonotype: Given a much more abundant clone one base away, this may be a read error. The chain joins TRBV24-1 to TRBJ1-2; tentatively, D is TRBD1 (5 bases). V lost 4 bases, J lost 4 bases, and 15 bases lay in between. Germline assignment: CDR1 KGHDR and CDR2 SFDVKD. The CDR3 length is 15 residues. CDR3 in DNA: TGTGCCACCAGTGAGTATGACAGAACTAGCTATGGCTACACCTTC. Translation: CATSEYDRTSYGYTF.

V gene TRBV30 combines with J gene TRBJ1-2; D perhaps matches TRBD1 (5 bases). Germline V gene data show CDR1 as GTSNPN and CDR2 as SVGIG (reference sequence). This CDR3 region has 13 residues. V was trimmed by 0 bases and J by 6 bases, leaving 11 bases between them. CDR3 coding DNA: TGTGCCTGGAGTGTACGCAGGGAGCATGGCTACACCTTC. Translated, it gives CAWSVRREHGYTF. The complete variable domain, with remaining parts taken from reference TRBV30 and TRBJ1-2, reads SQTIHQWPATLVQPVGSPLSLECTVEGTSNPNLYWYRQAAGRGLQLLFYSVGIGQISSEVPQNLSASRPQDRQFILSSKKLLLSDSGFYLCAWSVRREHGYTFGSGTRLTVV.

V is TRBV24-1 and J is TRBJ2-1; D perhaps matches TRBD2 (6 bases). The length of the CDR3 is 13 residues. Germline V gene sequence: CDR1 KGHDR, CDR2 SFDVKD. The V and J ends lost 5 bases and 4 bases respectively, with 8 bases between them. The CDR3 reads CATSGGEYNEQFF. In DNA form, the CDR3 reads TGTGCCACCAGTGGCGGGGAGTACAATGAGCAGTTCTTC.

The genes are TRBV21-1 and TRBJ2-1; the table gives TRBD2 as D, unverified against the DNA. TRBV21-1 is a pseudogene locus. The CDR3 contains 19 residues. The CDR3 region has the DNA TGTGCCAGCAGCAAACAGCTGGGACTAGCGGGAGGTGTACACAATGAGCAGTTCTTC. Translation gives CASSKQLGLAGGVHNEQFF.

This clonotype turned up a few times. The chain couples TRBV27 to TRBJ2-5; D remains ambiguous. CDR1 and CDR2 from the germline V gene are MNHEY and SMNVEV (reference sequence). The CDR3 consists of 14 residues. V was pared by 0 bases and J by 3 bases, with 8 bases between. The CDR3 region is CASSLSMAEETQYF. The CDR3, as DNA: TGTGCCAGCAGTTTATCGATGGCAGAAGAGACCCAGTACTTC.

Many counts were recorded for this clonotype. The chain carries TRBV7-9 and TRBJ2-7; 7 bases line up with TRBD1. Looked up from germline, CDR1 is SEHNR and CDR2 is FQNEAQ (reference sequence). The CDR3 extends over 15 amino acids. The V gene end was trimmed by 7 bases and the J gene end by 0 bases; junction bases not matched to a gene: 9. The CDR3 spells CASTLTGDLSYEQYF. The CDR3 coding sequence is TGTGCCAGCACGCTAACAGGGGACCTCTCCTACGAGCAGTACTTC.

At least ten counts were recorded for this clonotype. One end of the junction is discordant with germline, which a read error may explain. J is TRBJ2-5 and V is TRBV7-2, with 7 bases identical to TRBD1. In germline, CDR1 is SGHTA, CDR2 FQGNSA. The CDR3 sequence is 13 residues long. This CDR3 reads CASSRQGSETQYF. The CDR3, as DNA: TGCGCCAGCAGCCGACAGGGATCGGAGACCCAGTACTTC.

This clonotype has at least ten counts. V gene TRBV5-1 combines with J gene TRBJ2-1; 10 nucleotides match TRBD2. Germline V gene lookup returns CDR1 SGHRS and CDR2 YFSETQ. V trimming: 0 bases; J trimming: 5 bases; junction bases outside the gene matches: 5. This CDR3 contains 16 residues. The CDR3 coding sequence is TGCGCCAGCAGCTTGGCCAATCTAGCGGGGGACAATGAGCAGTTCTTC. This encodes CASSLANLAGDNEQFF.

The V and J genes are TRBV5-1 and TRBJ2-5; D might be TRBD2 (5 bases). Trimming took 5 bases from V and 5 from J, leaving 16 bases between them. Germline V gives CDR1 SGHRS, CDR2 YFSETQ. CDR3 size: 14 residues. The CDR3 loop is CASRGLLADETQYF. DNA for the CDR3: TGCGCCAGCAGGGGTTTGCTAGCCGACGAGACCCAGTACTTC.

The chain uses TRBV7-8 and TRBJ1-5; 8 bases align to TRBD1. In germline, CDR1 is SGHVS, CDR2 FQNEAQ. Trimming removed 4 bases from V and 2 bases from J; junction bases left unmatched: 7. The CDR3 consists of 16 residues. CDR3 nucleotides: TGTGCCAGCAGCTCTGAGGCGGGACAGGGCAATCAGCCCCAGCATTTT. This codes for CASSSEAGQGNQPQHF.

V is TRBV20-1 and J is TRBJ1-2, with 10 bases matching TRBD1. J lost 8 bases, V lost 7 bases, and 7 bases had no gene match. The germline V gene encodes CDR1 DFQATT and CDR2 SNEGSKA (reference sequence). CDR3 length: 12 residues. In DNA, the CDR3 is TGCAGTGTCTCGACAGGGGGCTTGGGCTACACCTTC. It is translated as CSVSTGGLGYTF.

This clonotype was observed a few times. The chain couples TRBV13 to TRBJ2-1, with 8 bases lining up with TRBD2. The CDR3 sequence is 16 residues long. Germline V gene sequence: CDR1 PRHDT, CDR2 FYEKMQ (reference sequence). After removal of 2 bases from V and 8 bases from J, the junction contained 11 bases not matched to a gene. This chain's CDR3 is CASSLRTSPVIDEQFF. Here the CDR3 DNA reads TGTGCCAGCAGCTTAAGGACTAGCCCAGTTATCGATGAGCAGTTCTTC. The full variable domain, completed using reference TRBV13 and TRBJ2-1, is AAGVIQSPRHLIKEKRETATLKCYPIPRHDTVYWYQQGPGQDPQFLISFYEKMQSDKGSIPDRFSAQQFSDYHSELNMSSLELGDSALYFCASSLRTSPVIDEQFFGPGTRLTVL.

As regards this clonotype: An end of the junction does not agree with germline; a read error may underlie this. The chain joins TRBV7-6 to TRBJ1-2; D is perhaps TRBD1 (6 bases). The CDR3 extends over 15 amino acids. Germline values: CDR1 SGHVS, CDR2 FNYEAQ. CDR3 DNA sequence: TGTGCCGGCAGCTTAGCACCGGGGGGCGACTATGGCTACACCTTC. Translated, it gives CAGSLAPGGDYGYTF. The variable domain in full, with the rest retrieved from reference TRBV7-6 and TRBJ1-2, is GAGVSQSPRYKVTKRGQDVALRCDPISGHVSLYWYRQALGQGPEFLTYFNYEAQQDKSGLPNDRFSAERPEGSISTLTIQRTEQRDSAMYRCAGSLAPGGDYGYTFGSGTRLTVV.

V usage is TRBV6-6 and J usage is TRBJ2-2, with D perhaps TRBD1 (5 bases). The germline V and J ends were trimmed by 2 bases and 5 bases, with 9 bases remaining between them. Germline V gene data show CDR1 as MNHNY and CDR2 as SVGAGI (reference sequence). The CDR3 covers 14 residues. For the CDR3, the DNA is TGTGCCAGCAGTTACCCGACAGAGACCGGGGAGCTGTTTTTT. Translated, it gives CASSYPTETGELFF.

V is TRBV6-5 and J is TRBJ2-1, with TRBD1 matching 7 bases. Unmatched junction bases numbered 8, after V lost 11 bases and J lost 7 bases. Germline values: CDR1 MNHEY, CDR2 SVGAGI. The CDR3 extends over 12 amino acids. The CDR3: CASGQNANEQFF. The CDR3 region has the DNA TGTGCCTCGGGACAGAATGCGAATGAGCAGTTCTTC.